The next 15 T cell receptor beta chains were all read from a single sample in a study of cytomegalovirus exposure and HLA in healthy donors. The PCR was carried out with 60 Vbeta primers and 13 Jbeta primers. Clones were sequenced by immunoSEQ multiplex PCR, and TCRdb holds only the in-frame ones, with some missing. In the table there are around 150,000 clones, roughly four fifths of which are singletons. The material sequenced was PBMCs. These TCRs come from a human donor in good health.

Only a few counts were recorded for this clone. The rearrangement links TRBV5-1 to TRBJ2-7; 11 positions match TRBD2. V gave up 4 bases and J gave up 6 bases; unmatched junction bases: 6. The CDR3 runs 14 residues. CDR1 is SGHRS, CDR2 YFSETQ, per germline. This chain's CDR3 is CASSGPGTSGEQYF. The CDR3 DNA reads as TGCGCCAGCAGCGGGCCCGGGACTAGCGGCGAGCAGTACTTC.

This sequence joins TRBV4-1 and TRBJ2-1; D perhaps matches TRBD2 (6 bases). Trimming removed 5 bases at V and 13 bases at J, with 18 bases between. CDR1 is MGHRA, CDR2 YSYEKL, per germline. The CDR3 consists of 13 residues. The CDR3 nucleotides are TGCGCCAGCAGCTACACAGCCGGGAGCCACCAGTTCTTC. It yields the protein CASSYTAGSHQFF.

The chain links TRBV6-1 to TRBJ2-7; 7 bases map to TRBD1. After removal of 2 bases from V and 4 bases from J, the junction contained 11 bases not matched to a gene. Germline V gene data show CDR1 as MNHNS and CDR2 as SASEGT. This CDR3 region has 16 residues. Here the CDR3 DNA reads TGTGCCAGCAGTGAACCTTGGACAGGAGAAGATTACGAGCAGTACTTC. Protein: CASSEPWTGEDYEQYF.

This clone showed up just once. This sequence joins TRBV4-1 and TRBJ2-5; 7 bases map to TRBD1. The J call is doubtful: the DNA matches TRBJ2-7 better. The length of the CDR3 is 13 residues. Germline CDR1 is MGHRA and CDR2 is YSYEKL. Written as DNA, the CDR3 is TGCGCCAGCAGCCCAGGACAGGCCTACGAGCAGTACTTC. Translation: CASSPGQAYEQYF.

This rearrangement joins TRBV7-9 to TRBJ1-2; TRBD1 aligns across 9 bases. CDR1 SEHNR and CDR2 FQNEAQ come from the germline V gene (reference sequence). Losses at the gene ends were 2 bases for V and 4 bases for J; bases not matched to a gene: 2. The CDR3 sequence is 14 residues long. CDR3 DNA: TGTGCCAGCAGCTTACAGGGACAGGGCTATGGCTACACCTTC. Amino acids: CASSLQGQGYGYTF. The complete variable domain, with remaining parts taken from reference TRBV7-9 and TRBJ1-2, reads DTGVSQNPRHKITKRGQNVTFRCDPISEHNRLYWYRQTLGQGPEFLTYFQNEAQLEKSRLLSDRFSAERPKGSFSTLEIQRTEQGDSAMYLCASSLQGQGYGYTFGSGTRLTVV.

The chain has TRBV4-1 and TRBJ2-1; TRBD2 agrees at 9 bases. With 3 bases clipped from V and 3 bases from J, the junction kept 9 bases outside the gene matches. Per germline, CDR1 MGHRA and CDR2 YSYEKL. The length of the CDR3 is 17 residues. For the CDR3, the DNA is TGCGCCAGCAGCCAGGTTTTGACTAGCGGATTCTACAATGAGCAGTTCTTC. Protein: CASSQVLTSGFYNEQFF.

The genes are TRBV5-1 and TRBJ1-2; TRBD1 matches 7 bases. From germline, CDR1 is SGHRS and CDR2 YFSETQ. V lost 4 bases to trimming and J lost 4 bases; unmatched junction nucleotides: 7. The CDR3 has 14 residues. The CDR3 reads CASSEGAAGYGYTF. The CDR3, as DNA: TGCGCCAGCAGCGAGGGGGCTGCGGGCTATGGCTACACCTTC.

The chain joins TRBV7-9 to TRBJ2-7; 9 positions agree with TRBD1. The CDR3 runs 15 residues. Germline values: CDR1 SEHNR, CDR2 FQNEAQ (reference sequence). The V and J ends lost 4 bases and 2 bases, in that order; junction bases with no gene match: 6. The CDR3 region has the DNA TGTGCCAGCAGCTCGGGACAGGGTTTTACCTACGAGCAGTACTTC. Encoded protein: CASSSGQGFTYEQYF.

J is TRBJ1-4 and V is TRBV6-5; D gene ambiguous. V was cut by 0 bases and J by 8 bases, with 10 bases left in between. CDR1 and CDR2 from the germline V gene are MNHEY and SVGAGI. The CDR3 runs 14 residues. The CDR3 bases are TGTGCCAGCAGTTACTCGATACGAGGCGAAAAACTGTTTTTT. Protein sequence: CASSYSIRGEKLFF.

CDR3 amino acids: CASEDRGTGELFF. The CDR3 DNA reads TGTGCCAGCGAGGACAGGGGGACCGGGGAGCTGTTTTTT. This chain links TRBV9 with TRBJ2-2; TRBD1 agrees at 10 bases. The germline V gene has CDR1 SGDLS and CDR2 YYNGEE. The CDR3 totals 13 residues. Losses at the gene ends were 7 bases for V and 5 bases for J; bases not matched to a gene: 2.

The V gene is TRBV7-9, the J gene TRBJ1-1, with a possible D match to TRBD1 (6 bases). The V gene lost 5 bases and the J gene lost 3 bases, with 22 bases spanning the gap. CDR1 is SEHNR, CDR2 FQNEAQ, per germline (reference sequence). The CDR3 runs to 17 residues. CDR3 DNA: TGTGCCAGCAGCACGACCCTACAGGGAGAAAAGGACACTGAAGCTTTCTTT. Translation gives CASSTTLQGEKDTEAFF.

This rearrangement joins TRBV9 to TRBJ1-2; D is unclear. The germline V and J ends were trimmed by 1 base and 2 bases, with 6 bases remaining between them. The CDR3 contains 13 residues. CDR1 and CDR2 (germline): SGDLS, YYNGEE. The CDR3, as DNA: TGTGCCAGCAGCGTACGGGAAAACTATGGCTACACCTTC. This sequence encodes CASSVRENYGYTF.

The chain couples TRBV5-6 to TRBJ2-2, with D tentatively TRBD1 (6 bases). Between the trimmed V and J ends, which lost 4 bases and 3 bases, there was a span of 13 bases. Per germline, CDR1 SGHDT and CDR2 YYEEEE. CDR3 size: 15 residues. As DNA, the CDR3 is TGTGCCAGCAGCGCGAGGCAGGGGTACACCGGGGAGCTGTTTTTT. This translates into CASSARQGYTGELFF.

Here the CDR3 DNA reads TGTGCCAGCAGTGAAAGGGGGCGAGCTTTCTTT. Its protein product is CASSERGRAFF. This rearrangement joins TRBV2 to TRBJ1-1, with 7 nucleotides matching TRBD1. Trimming cost V 2 bases and J 10 bases; bases outside gene matches: 1. The CDR3 is made up of 11 amino acids. The germline V gene encodes CDR1 SNHLY and CDR2 FYNNEI.

The chain employs TRBV19 and TRBJ2-7; 7 bases are a match to TRBD2. Germline V gene sequence: CDR1 LNHDA, CDR2 SQIVND (reference sequence). Trimming cost V 5 bases and J 2 bases; bases outside gene matches: 3. The CDR3 extends over 13 amino acids. The CDR3: CASSLRGAYEQYF. The CDR3 DNA follows: TGTGCCAGTAGTCTACGGGGGGCCTACGAGCAGTACTTC.